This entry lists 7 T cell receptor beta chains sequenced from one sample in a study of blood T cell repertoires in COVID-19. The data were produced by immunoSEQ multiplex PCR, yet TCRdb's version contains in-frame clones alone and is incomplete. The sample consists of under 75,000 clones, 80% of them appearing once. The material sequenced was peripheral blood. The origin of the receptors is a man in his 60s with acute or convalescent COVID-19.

CDR3 sequence: CSVEWTEATDTQYF. In nucleotides, the CDR3 is TGCAGCGTCGAGTGGACAGAGGCCACAGATACGCAGTATTTT. The chain carries TRBV29-1 and TRBJ2-3, with D perhaps matching TRBD1 (6 bases). The germline V gene has CDR1 SQVTM and CDR2 ANQGSEA. The ends were cut back, 6 bases at V and 2 bases at J, with 15 bases in the middle. CDR3 length: 14 residues.

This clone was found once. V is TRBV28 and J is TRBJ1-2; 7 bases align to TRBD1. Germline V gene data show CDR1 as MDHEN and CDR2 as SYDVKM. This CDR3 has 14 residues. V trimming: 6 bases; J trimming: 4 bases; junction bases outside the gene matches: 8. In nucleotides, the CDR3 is TGTGCCAGCAGCTTTGACAGGGCCATCTATGGCTACACCTTC. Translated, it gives CASSFDRAIYGYTF.

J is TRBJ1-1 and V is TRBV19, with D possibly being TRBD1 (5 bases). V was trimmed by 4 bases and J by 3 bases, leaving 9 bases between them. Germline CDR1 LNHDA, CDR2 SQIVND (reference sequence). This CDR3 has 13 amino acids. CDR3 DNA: TGTGCCAGTAGTACGGACACGGACACTGAAGCTTTCTTT. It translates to CASSTDTDTEAFF.

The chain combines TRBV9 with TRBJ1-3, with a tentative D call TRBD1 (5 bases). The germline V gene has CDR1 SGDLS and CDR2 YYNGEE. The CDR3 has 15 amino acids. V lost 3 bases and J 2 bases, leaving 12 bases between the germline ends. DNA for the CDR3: TGTGCCAGCAGCGGCCAGGGAATGGCTGGAAACACCATATATTTT. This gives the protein CASSGQGMAGNTIYF. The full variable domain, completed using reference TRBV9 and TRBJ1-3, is DSGVTQTPKHLITATGQRVTLRCSPRSGDLSVYWYQQSLDQGLQFLIQYYNGEERAKGNILERFSAQQFPDLHSELNLSSLELGDSALYFCASSGQGMAGNTIYFGEGSWLTVV.

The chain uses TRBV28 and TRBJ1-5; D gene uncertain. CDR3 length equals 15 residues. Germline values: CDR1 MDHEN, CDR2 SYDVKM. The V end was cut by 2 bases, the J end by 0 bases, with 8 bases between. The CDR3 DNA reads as TGTGCCAGCAGTTTAATCAGTATTAGCAATCAGCCCCAGCATTTT. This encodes CASSLISISNQPQHF.

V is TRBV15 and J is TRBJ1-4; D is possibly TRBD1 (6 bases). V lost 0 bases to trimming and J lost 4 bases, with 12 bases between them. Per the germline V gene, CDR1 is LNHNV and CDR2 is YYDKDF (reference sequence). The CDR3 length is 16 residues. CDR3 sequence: CATSRDWTASNEKLFF. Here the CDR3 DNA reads TGTGCCACCAGCAGAGATTGGACAGCGAGTAATGAAAAACTGTTTTTT. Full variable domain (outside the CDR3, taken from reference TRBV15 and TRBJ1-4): DAMVIQNPRYQVTQFGKPVTLSCSQTLNHNVMYWYQQKSSQAPKLLFHYYDKDFNNEADTPDNFQSRRPNTSFCFLDIRSPGLGDTAMYLCATSRDWTASNEKLFFGSGTQLSVL.

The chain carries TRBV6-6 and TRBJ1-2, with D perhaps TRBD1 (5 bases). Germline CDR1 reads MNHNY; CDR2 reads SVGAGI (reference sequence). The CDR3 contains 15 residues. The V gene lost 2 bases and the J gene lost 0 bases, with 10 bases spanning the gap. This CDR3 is CASSYRGGTNYGYTF. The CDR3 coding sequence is TGTGCCAGCAGTTACCGGGGGGGGACTAACTATGGCTACACCTTC.